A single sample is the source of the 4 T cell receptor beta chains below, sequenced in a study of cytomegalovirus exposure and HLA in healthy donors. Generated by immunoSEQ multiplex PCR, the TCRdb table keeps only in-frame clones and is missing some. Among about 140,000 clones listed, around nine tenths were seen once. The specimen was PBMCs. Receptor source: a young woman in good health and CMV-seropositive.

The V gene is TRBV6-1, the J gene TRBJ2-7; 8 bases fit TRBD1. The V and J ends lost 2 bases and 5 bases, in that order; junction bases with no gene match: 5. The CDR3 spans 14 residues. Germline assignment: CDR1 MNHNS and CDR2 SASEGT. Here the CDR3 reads CASSERYRGDEQYF. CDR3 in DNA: TGTGCCAGCAGTGAAAGGTACAGGGGGGACGAGCAGTACTTC.

In DNA, the CDR3 is TGTGCCAGCAGCCCTCGGGGGGGAGCGGAGCAGTTCTTC. Translated, it gives CASSPRGGAEQFF. The V call is TRBV6-5, the J call TRBJ2-1; 8 bases are a match to TRBD2. Germline CDR1 reads MNHEY; CDR2 reads SVGAGI. V shed 6 bases and J 10 bases; nucleotides not matched to a gene: 8. The CDR3 runs to 13 residues.

CDR3 in DNA: TGCGCCAGCAGCTCGGGACAGTTCGTGAGGACTTTCTTT. Its protein product is CASSSGQFVRTFF. The V and J genes are TRBV5-1 and TRBJ1-1; 7 bases match TRBD1. The germline gives CDR1 SGHRS, CDR2 YFSETQ. There are 13 residues in the CDR3. The junction had 11 bases not matched to a gene; V was cut back by 3 bases and J by 12 bases.

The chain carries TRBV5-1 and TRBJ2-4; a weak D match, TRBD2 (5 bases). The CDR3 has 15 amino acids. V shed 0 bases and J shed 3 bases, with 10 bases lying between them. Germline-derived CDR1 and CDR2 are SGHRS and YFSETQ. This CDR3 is CASSLDSGGKNIQYF. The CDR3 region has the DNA TGCGCCAGCAGCTTGGACAGCGGAGGCAAAAACATTCAGTACTTC.